Following are 10 T cell receptor beta chains from one sample sequenced in a study of blood T cell repertoires in COVID-19. This table comes from immunoSEQ multiplex PCR, and its TCRdb copy is limited to in-frame clones, with some not included. Of 200,000 to 300,000 clones in the sample, about four fifths were seen once. The specimen sequenced was peripheral blood. These receptors were collected from a woman between 18 and 29 years old with acute or convalescent COVID-19.

The chain joins TRBV5-6 to TRBJ1-2, with D maybe TRBD1 (5 bases). Between the trimmed V and J ends, which lost 1 base and 0 bases, there was a span of 16 bases. The CDR3 covers 17 residues. Germline CDR1 SGHDT, CDR2 YYEEEE. CDR3 DNA: TGTGCCAGCAGCTTGAATTTAGGACAAGGTTCTAACTATGGCTACACCTTC. This gives the protein CASSLNLGQGSNYGYTF. Combining the CDR3 with reference TRBV5-6 and TRBJ1-2 gives the whole variable domain DAGVTQSPTHLIKTRGQQVTLRCSPKSGHDTVSWYQQALGQGPQFIFQYYEEEERQRGNFPDRFSGHQFPNYSSELNVNALLLGDSALYLCASSLNLGQGSNYGYTFGSGTRLTVV.

This clone showed up just a few times. The chain combines TRBV2 with TRBJ2-1; TRBD2 is a possible D gene (5 bases). Trimming shortened V by 5 bases and J by 4 bases, and 6 bases separated the two germline ends. Germline assignment: CDR1 SNHLY and CDR2 FYNNEI. This CDR3 is 12 amino acids long. The CDR3 DNA sequence: TGTGCCAGCAGTCCGGGGTACAATGAGCAGTTCTTC. It encodes CASSPGYNEQFF.

The V gene is TRBV4-1, the J gene TRBJ2-1; 8 bases align to TRBD2. The CDR3 length is 17 residues. After removal of 0 bases from V and 6 bases from J, the junction contained 10 bases not matched to a gene. The germline gives CDR1 MGHRA, CDR2 YSYEKL. This CDR3 is CASSQETLAGGSNEQFF. The CDR3 DNA sequence: TGCGCCAGCAGCCAAGAAACTCTAGCGGGCGGGTCCAATGAGCAGTTCTTC.

This chain joins TRBV10-2 and TRBJ1-2, with TRBD1 matching 8 bases. The CDR3 is 14 amino acids. Germline CDR1 and CDR2: WSHSY and SAAADI. Germline trimming cut 3 bases from V and 5 bases from J; bases unmatched to any gene: 5. The CDR3 DNA reads TGCGCCAGCAGTGAACCGGGGACAGGATATGGCTACACCTTC. Amino acids: CASSEPGTGYGYTF.

This clone was counted between two and nine times. The V gene is TRBV7-9, the J gene TRBJ2-1; 7 bases map to TRBD1. CDR3 length: 14 residues. V dropped 8 bases and J dropped 2; count of bases not matched to a gene: 6. Germline CDR1 is SEHNR and CDR2 is FQNEAQ (reference sequence). Here the CDR3 reads CASGSQGAYNEQFF. CDR3 in DNA: TGTGCCAGCGGGTCCCAGGGGGCCTACAATGAGCAGTTCTTC.

The rearrangement joins TRBV5-1 to TRBJ2-7, with D possibly being TRBD1 (6 bases). The CDR3 length is 15 residues. V lost 2 bases and J 0 bases, leaving 12 bases between the germline ends. Per the germline V gene, CDR1 is SGHRS and CDR2 is YFSETQ. The CDR3 region has the DNA TGCGCCAGCAGCTTCATCCAGGGGAGCTCCTACGAGCAGTACTTC. Protein product: CASSFIQGSSYEQYF.

J is TRBJ1-2 and V is TRBV6-5, with unresolved D. Germline loops: CDR1 MNHEY, CDR2 SVGAGI. V lost 0 bases and J 4 bases, leaving 9 bases between the germline ends. This CDR3 is built from 14 residues. The CDR3 sequence: CASSYSGSVYGYTF. CDR3 bases: TGTGCCAGCAGTTACTCCGGGTCAGTCTATGGCTACACCTTC.

J is TRBJ2-1 and V is TRBV27; 7 bases match TRBD2. Germline-derived CDR1 and CDR2 are MNHEY and SMNVEV (reference sequence). The CDR3 has 15 amino acids. The J segment lost 0 bases and the V segment lost 4 bases, leaving 3 bases of the junction unmatched. The CDR3 bases are TGTGCCAGCAGTTGGAGCGGGAACTCCTACAATGAGCAGTTCTTC. Translation: CASSWSGNSYNEQFF.

The rearrangement joins TRBV5-1 to TRBJ1-1; no firm D call. Germline values: CDR1 SGHRS, CDR2 YFSETQ. The CDR3 totals 12 residues. Trimming pared 7 bases from V and 1 base from J, leaving 8 bases between. CDR3 residues: CASGEGNTEAFF. Written as DNA, the CDR3 is TGCGCCAGCGGGGAGGGGAACACTGAAGCTTTCTTT. Using reference TRBV5-1 and TRBJ1-1 for the parts outside the CDR3, the full variable domain is KAGVTQTPRYLIKTRGQQVTLSCSPISGHRSVSWYQQTPGQGLQFLFEYFSETQRNKGNFPGRFSGRQFSNSRSEMNVSTLELGDSALYLCASGEGNTEAFFGQGTRLTVV.

J is TRBJ1-1 and V is TRBV27; D may be TRBD1 (6 bases). The CDR3 loop spans 14 amino acids. Trimming left V 0 bases short and J 11 bases short, with 16 bases between. The germline gives CDR1 MNHEY, CDR2 SMNVEV (reference sequence). CDR3 in DNA: TGTGCCAGCAGTTTATCCGGGACAAGCCCTGTGGCTTTCTTT. Its protein product is CASSLSGTSPVAFF.